The sequence of this TCR beta chain was determined in a study of control samples from healthy donors and cancer patients. There are 14 residues in the CDR3. From germline, CDR1 is MNHEY and CDR2 SVGEGT. Trimming cost V 0 bases and J 5 bases, with 10 bases left between them. Measured with immunoSEQ multiplex PCR; TCRdb has only the in-frame clones, and not every one. The table shows some 29,000 clones, with 87% occurring only once. This rearrangement joins TRBV6-2 or TRBV6-3 to TRBJ2-5, with no clear D. Material for sequencing was formalin-fixed, paraffin-embedded tissue. This receptor was taken from a female donor with melanoma. In DNA form, the CDR3 reads TGTGCCAGCAGTTACTCAGAGGTGGTGGAGACCCAGTACTTC. Translation gives CASSYSEVVETQYF.